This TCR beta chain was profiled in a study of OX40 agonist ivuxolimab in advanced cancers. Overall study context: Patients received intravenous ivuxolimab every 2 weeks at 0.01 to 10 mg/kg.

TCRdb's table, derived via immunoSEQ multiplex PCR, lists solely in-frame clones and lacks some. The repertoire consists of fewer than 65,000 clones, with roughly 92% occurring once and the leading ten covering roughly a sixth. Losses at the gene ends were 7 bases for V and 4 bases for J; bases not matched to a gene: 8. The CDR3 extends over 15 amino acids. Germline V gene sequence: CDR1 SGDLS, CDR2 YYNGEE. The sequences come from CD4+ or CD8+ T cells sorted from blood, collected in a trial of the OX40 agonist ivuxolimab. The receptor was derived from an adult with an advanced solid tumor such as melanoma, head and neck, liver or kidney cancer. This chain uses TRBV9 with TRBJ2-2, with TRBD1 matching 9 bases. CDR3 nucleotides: TGTGCCAGCCGGGCGGGACAGGGATCCACCGGGGAGCTGTTTTTT. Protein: CASRAGQGSTGELFF.